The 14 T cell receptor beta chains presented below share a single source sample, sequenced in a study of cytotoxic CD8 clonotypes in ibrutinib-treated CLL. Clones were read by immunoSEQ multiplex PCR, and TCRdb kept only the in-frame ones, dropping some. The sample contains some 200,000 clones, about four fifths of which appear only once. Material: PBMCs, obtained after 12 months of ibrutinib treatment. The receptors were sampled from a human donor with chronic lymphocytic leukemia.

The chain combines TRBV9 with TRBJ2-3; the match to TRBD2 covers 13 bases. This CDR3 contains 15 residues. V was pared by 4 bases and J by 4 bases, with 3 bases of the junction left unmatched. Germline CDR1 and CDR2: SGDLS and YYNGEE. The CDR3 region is CASSRTSGSADTQYF. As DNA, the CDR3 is TGTGCCAGCAGCCGGACTAGCGGGAGCGCAGATACGCAGTATTTT.

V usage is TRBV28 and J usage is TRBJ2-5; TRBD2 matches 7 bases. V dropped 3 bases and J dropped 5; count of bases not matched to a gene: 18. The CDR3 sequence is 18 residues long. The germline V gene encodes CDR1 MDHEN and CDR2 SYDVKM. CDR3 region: CASSFALADASLGETQYF. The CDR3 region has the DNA TGTGCCAGCAGTTTTGCCCTAGCGGATGCCTCACTTGGGGAGACCCAGTACTTC.

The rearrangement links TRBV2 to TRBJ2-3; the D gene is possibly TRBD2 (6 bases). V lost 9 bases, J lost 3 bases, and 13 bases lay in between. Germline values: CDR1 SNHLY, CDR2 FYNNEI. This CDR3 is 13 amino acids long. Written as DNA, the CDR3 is TGTGCCAGGACCCGGACTATAACAGATACGCAGTATTTT. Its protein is CARTRTITDTQYF.

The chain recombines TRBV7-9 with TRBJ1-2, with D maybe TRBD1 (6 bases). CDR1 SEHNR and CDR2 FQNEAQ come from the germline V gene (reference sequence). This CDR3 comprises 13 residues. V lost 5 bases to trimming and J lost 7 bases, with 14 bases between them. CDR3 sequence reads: CASSRQESSGYTF. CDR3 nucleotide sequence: TGTGCCAGCAGCCGACAGGAGAGCTCTGGCTACACCTTC.

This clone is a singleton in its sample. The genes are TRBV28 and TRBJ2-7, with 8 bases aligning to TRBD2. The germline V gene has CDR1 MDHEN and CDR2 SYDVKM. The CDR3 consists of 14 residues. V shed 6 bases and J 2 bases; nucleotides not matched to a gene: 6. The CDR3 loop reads CASRRGDGAYEQYF. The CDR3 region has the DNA TGTGCCAGCAGGCGGGGGGACGGGGCCTACGAGCAGTACTTC.

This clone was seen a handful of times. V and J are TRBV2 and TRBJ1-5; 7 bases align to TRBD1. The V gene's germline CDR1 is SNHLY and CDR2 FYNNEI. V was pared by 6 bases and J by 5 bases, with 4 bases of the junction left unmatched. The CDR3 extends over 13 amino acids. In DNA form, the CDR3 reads TGTGCCAGCAGAGCTGACAGGGATCAGCCCCAGCATTTT. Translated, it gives CASRADRDQPQHF.

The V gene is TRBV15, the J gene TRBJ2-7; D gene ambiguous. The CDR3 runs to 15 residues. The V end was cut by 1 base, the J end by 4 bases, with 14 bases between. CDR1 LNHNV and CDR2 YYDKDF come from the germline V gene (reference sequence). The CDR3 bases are TGTGCCACCAGCAGAGGAGGCCAGGCGGCGTACGAGCAGTACTTC. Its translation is CATSRGGQAAYEQYF.

CDR3 protein: CASIDLVSGPYEQYF. CDR3 nucleotides: TGTGCCAGCATCGATTTGGTTTCGGGGCCCTACGAGCAGTACTTC. This chain connects TRBV2 to TRBJ2-7; either TRBD1 or TRBD2 may fit D (5 bases each). Between the trimmed V and J ends, which lost 7 bases and 2 bases, there was a span of 18 bases. Germline assignment: CDR1 SNHLY and CDR2 FYNNEI. CDR3 length: 15 residues.

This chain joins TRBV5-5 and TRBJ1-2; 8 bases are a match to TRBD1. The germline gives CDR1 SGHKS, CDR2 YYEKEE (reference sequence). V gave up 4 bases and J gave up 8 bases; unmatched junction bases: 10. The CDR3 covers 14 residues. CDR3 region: CASSHPGQGRGYTF. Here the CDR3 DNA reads TGTGCCAGCAGCCATCCCGGACAGGGTCGAGGCTACACCTTC.

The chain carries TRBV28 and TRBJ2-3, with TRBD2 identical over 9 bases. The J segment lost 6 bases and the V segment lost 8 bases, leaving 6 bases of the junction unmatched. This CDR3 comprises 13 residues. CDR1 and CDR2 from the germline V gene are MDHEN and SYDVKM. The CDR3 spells CASDSGSRDTQYF. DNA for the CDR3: TGTGCCAGCGATAGCGGGAGTCGGGATACGCAGTATTTT.

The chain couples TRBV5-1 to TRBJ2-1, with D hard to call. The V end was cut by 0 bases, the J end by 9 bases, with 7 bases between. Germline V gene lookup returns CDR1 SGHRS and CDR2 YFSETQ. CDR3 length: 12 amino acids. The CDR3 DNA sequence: TGCGCCAGCAGCTTGGGTGTTGGTGAGCAGTTCTTC. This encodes CASSLGVGEQFF.

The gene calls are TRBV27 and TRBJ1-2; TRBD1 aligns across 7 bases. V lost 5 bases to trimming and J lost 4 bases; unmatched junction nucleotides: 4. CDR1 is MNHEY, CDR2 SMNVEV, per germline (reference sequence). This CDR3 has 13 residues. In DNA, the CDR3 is TGTGCCAGCAGTCTAGGGACAGCCTATGGCTACACCTTC. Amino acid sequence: CASSLGTAYGYTF.

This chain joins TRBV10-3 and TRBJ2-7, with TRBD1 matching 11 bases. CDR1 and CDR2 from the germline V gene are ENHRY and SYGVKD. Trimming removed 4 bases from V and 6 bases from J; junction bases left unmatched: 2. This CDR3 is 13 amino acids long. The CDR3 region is CAISAGQGVEQYF. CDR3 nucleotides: TGTGCCATCAGTGCGGGACAGGGGGTCGAGCAGTACTTC.

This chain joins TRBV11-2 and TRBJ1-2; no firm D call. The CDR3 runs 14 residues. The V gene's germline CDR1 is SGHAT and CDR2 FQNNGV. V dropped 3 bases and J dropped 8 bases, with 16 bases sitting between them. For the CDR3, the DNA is TGTGCCAGCAGCTTCCCCCGGACGGCGGAAGGCTACACCTTC. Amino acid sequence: CASSFPRTAEGYTF. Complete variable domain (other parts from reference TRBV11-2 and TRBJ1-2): EAGVAQSPRYKIIEKRQSVAFWCNPISGHATLYWYQQILGQGPKLLIQFQNNGVVDDSQLPKDRFSAERLKGVDSTLKIQPAKLEDSAVYLCASSFPRTAEGYTFGSGTRLTVV.